This TCR beta chain was profiled in a study of cytomegalovirus exposure and HLA in healthy donors. Turning to this clone: Antigen specificity is unknown.

V lost 0 bases and J lost 5; bases outside the gene matches: 9. CDR3 length: 17 residues. Germline V gene sequence: CDR1 SGHRS, CDR2 YFSETQ. Study-wide results and caveats: Common viral pathogens seemed, in a later analysis, to connect with several of the most significant clusters. Rarity held for most TCR sequences, but there were some public TCRs that occurred in many donors.

Primers included in the PCR were 60 Vbeta and 13 Jbeta primers. Repertoires were generated with immunoSEQ multiplex PCR, while TCRdb's copy carries only in-frame clones and drops some. Among 90,000 to 100,000 clones listed, 70% to 80% were seen once. The chain links TRBV5-1 to TRBJ1-1; TRBD1 aligns across 11 bases. The sample comprised PBMCs. This TCR came from a female donor in good health and CMV-seronegative. CDR3 in DNA: TGCGCCAGCAGCTTGGAACCTCGGGACAGGGGGAGAACTGAAGCTTTCTTT. Its protein product is CASSLEPRDRGRTEAFF.